One sample yielded the 10 T cell receptor beta chains listed below, sequenced in a study of blood T cell repertoires in COVID-19. TCRdb keeps only in-frame clones here, not all; method: immunoSEQ multiplex PCR. The repertoire holds around 240,000 clones, with roughly 79% as singletons. What was sequenced was peripheral blood. Receptors originate from a woman aged 80 or older with acute or convalescent COVID-19.

This chain joins TRBV11-2 and TRBJ2-3; 11 nucleotides agree with TRBD2. CDR1 and CDR2 from the germline V gene are SGHAT and FQNNGV. The V segment lost 3 bases and the J segment 0 bases; nucleotides outside the gene matches: 2. The CDR3 covers 16 residues. The CDR3 DNA sequence: TGTGCCAGCAGCTTGGGGACTAGCGGTAGCACAGATACGCAGTATTTT. It translates to CASSLGTSGSTDTQYF.

This clone was picked up a small number of times. The CDR3 bases are TGCGCCAGCAGCCAAGAAAGTGGGAGGGCAGAGGGATTTAACTATGGCTACACCTTC. Amino acid sequence: CASSQESGRAEGFNYGYTF. The genes are TRBV4-1 and TRBJ1-2; unclear D gene. Trimming stripped 0 bases from V and 1 base from J, with 21 bases between. The CDR3 runs 19 residues. Germline CDR1 and CDR2: MGHRA and YSYEKL.

The chain links TRBV12-1 to TRBJ1-2; TRBD1, the table's D call, was not compared with the DNA. TRBV12-1 is classified as a pseudogene. CDR3 size: 15 residues. As DNA, the CDR3 is TGTGCCAGCAGCTCCGGGACAGGGTCCGAGGATGGCTACACCTTC. Protein product: CASSSGTGSEDGYTF.

The CDR3 loop reads CASSQVMVQAQNTEAFF. The DNA of the CDR3 is TGCGCCAGCAGCCAAGTAATGGTACAGGCCCAGAACACTGAAGCTTTCTTT. This rearrangement joins TRBV4-3 to TRBJ1-1; D might be TRBD1 (5 bases). The germline CDR1 and CDR2 sequences are LGHNA and YSLEER. This CDR3 has 17 residues. The ends were cut back, 1 base at V and 1 base at J, with 16 bases in the middle.

CDR3 sequence: CASSFLAEVSRFF. The CDR3 coding sequence is TGTGCCAGCAGCTTTCTAGCGGAAGTGTCCCGGTTCTTC. This rearrangement joins TRBV7-2 to TRBJ2-1; 7 bases map to TRBD2. The V and J ends lost 3 bases and 15 bases, in that order; junction bases with no gene match: 11. Germline V lookup: CDR1 SGHTA, CDR2 FQGNSA. The CDR3 runs to 13 residues.

This clone is a singleton in its sample. The V gene is TRBV28, the J gene TRBJ1-2; 7 positions agree with TRBD1. Germline V gene data show CDR1 as MDHEN and CDR2 as SYDVKM. Unmatched junction bases numbered 7, after V lost 8 bases and J lost 7 bases. This CDR3 has 12 amino acids. The CDR3 nucleotides are TGTGCCAGCCGCCCAGGGGGAGGTGGCTACACCTTC. Translation gives CASRPGGGGYTF.

With regard to this clone: Its ends do not fully match the called genes, so a read error is possible. V is TRBV28 and J is TRBJ1-5; 7 nucleotides line up with TRBD1. Germline CDR1 MDHEN, CDR2 SYDVKM. The CDR3 contains 13 residues. The CDR3 DNA sequence: TGTGCCAGCAGTCCGAGACAGGGAAAGTGGCTTGTTTTT. Translated, it gives CASSPRQGKWLVF.

The J gene is TRBJ2-3, the V gene TRBV18; TRBD2 matches at 12 bases. The J segment lost 2 bases and the V segment lost 4 bases, leaving 4 bases of the junction unmatched. This CDR3 has 16 residues. CDR1 KGHSH and CDR2 LQKENI come from the germline V gene. CDR3 sequence: CASSLLAGGPTDTQYF. CDR3 sequence (DNA): TGTGCCAGCTCACTACTAGCGGGAGGCCCCACAGATACGCAGTATTTT.

The rearrangement joins TRBV6-5 to TRBJ1-2; TRBD1 is a possible D gene (6 bases). Germline-derived CDR1 and CDR2 are MNHEY and SVGAGI. This CDR3 contains 15 residues. V was cut by 7 bases and J by 4 bases, with 19 bases left in between. The CDR3 region has the DNA TGTGCCAGCACCCTCGCAGGGGAAGGAGGCTATGGCTACACCTTC. The encoded protein is CASTLAGEGGYGYTF.

This clone occurred once. The chain couples TRBV6-2 or TRBV6-3 to TRBJ1-2, with 7 bases that match TRBD1. The CDR3 is 13 residues long. V trimming: 2 bases; J trimming: 6 bases; junction bases outside the gene matches: 3. CDR1 is MNHEY and CDR2 is SVGEGT in the germline V gene. CDR3 sequence: CASSYKGANGYTF. Written as DNA, the CDR3 is TGTGCCAGCAGTTACAAGGGGGCCAATGGCTACACCTTC.